These 30 T cell receptor beta chains originate from one sample sequenced in a study of response to subunit inactivated influenza vaccine. From the RT-PCR reads, TCRdb called clonotypes with MiXCR, one entry per CDR3 protein. The table has about 700,000 distinct CDR3 sequences, approximately 15% seen once. Specimen: PBMCs from blood, collected about 13 days after vaccination. The origin of the receptors is a man aged 45 to 65 who received an inactivated influenza vaccine.

This clonotype occurred many times. The chain links TRBV4-2 to TRBJ2-7; TRBD1 agrees at 9 bases. CDR1 and CDR2 from the germline V gene are LGHNA and YNFKEQ. J gave up 5 bases and V 0 bases, and 8 bases lay outside the gene matches. There are 16 residues in the CDR3. The CDR3 region has the DNA TGTGCCAGCAGCCAAGATAGGTCCGGGACAGGGAACGAGCAGTACTTC. It specifies CASSQDRSGTGNEQYF.

Worth noting for this clonotype: A single base separates this from a much larger clone, so it may be a read error. Since no conserved phenylalanine or tryptophan closes the CDR3, a read error is the likely cause. The V call is TRBV15, the J call TRBJ2-1; D gene ambiguous. Trimming took 3 bases from V and 8 from J, leaving 8 bases between them. The CDR3 has 12 residues. Germline CDR1 LNHNV, CDR2 YYDKDF (reference sequence). In nucleotides, the CDR3 is TGTGCCACCAGCAGGCTGTACGATGAGCAGTTCTTA. Protein: CATSRLYDEQFL.

J is TRBJ2-2 and V is TRBV7-8; D is perhaps TRBD2 (5 bases). V was trimmed by 5 bases and J by 5 bases, leaving 15 bases between them. CDR1 is SGHVS, CDR2 FQNEAQ, per germline. The CDR3 has 15 amino acids. The DNA for the CDR3 is TGTGCCAGCAGCCCTAGTGAGGGTCGAACCGGGGAGCTGTTTTTT. Translation: CASSPSEGRTGELFF. The variable domain in full, completed from reference TRBV7-8 and TRBJ2-2, reads GAGVSQSPRYKVAKRGQDVALRCDPISGHVSLFWYQQALGQGPEFLTYFQNEAQLDKSGLPSDRFFAERPEGSVSTLKIQRTQQEDSAVYLCASSPSEGRTGELFFGEGSRLTVL.

This clonotype was seen many times. The chain employs TRBV5-1 and TRBJ2-1; TRBD2 matches 11 bases. The ends lost 4 bases at V and 9 bases at J; junction bases unmatched: 9. The V gene's germline CDR1 is SGHRS and CDR2 YFSETQ. This CDR3 region has 15 residues. The CDR3 DNA reads as TGCGCCAGCAGCCCCAGACTAGCGGGATTAGGTGAGCAGTTCTTC. Residues: CASSPRLAGLGEQFF.

The V call is TRBV20-1, the J call TRBJ2-3; tentatively, D is TRBD2 (5 bases). Germline lookup yields CDR1 DFQATT and CDR2 SNEGSKA (reference sequence). The CDR3 spans 11 residues. V was pared by 3 bases and J by 7 bases, with 8 bases between. The CDR3 DNA reads as TGCAGTGCTAGGGACTCAAATACGCAGTATTTT. This codes for CSARDSNTQYF.

This rearrangement joins TRBV4-3 to TRBJ2-1, with 11 bases aligning to TRBD2. Trimming cost V 0 bases and J 7 bases; bases outside gene matches: 5. CDR3 length: 16 residues. CDR1 is LGHNA and CDR2 is YSLEER in the germline V gene. The CDR3 here is CASSQDGWTSGNEQFF. In DNA, the CDR3 is TGCGCCAGCAGCCAAGATGGTTGGACTAGCGGGAATGAGCAGTTCTTC.

V is TRBV28 and J is TRBJ2-1; tentatively, D is TRBD2 (5 bases). Germline-derived CDR1 and CDR2 are MDHEN and SYDVKM. The CDR3 spans 16 residues. V was trimmed by 2 bases and J by 5 bases, leaving 16 bases between them. CDR3 protein: CASSLRSQRLNNEQFF. In DNA form, the CDR3 reads TGTGCCAGCAGTTTAAGATCCCAGCGGCTTAACAATGAGCAGTTCTTC.

There are a few counts of this clonotype. The chain has TRBV29-1 and TRBJ1-1; D not certain. Looked up from germline, CDR1 is SQVTM and CDR2 is ANQGSEA. CDR3 size: 13 residues. With 5 bases removed from V and 1 base from J, the gap between germline ends came to 11 bases. CDR3 bases: TGCAGCGTTCGAACGGTTACGAACACTGAAGCTTTCTTT. Translation gives CSVRTVTNTEAFF.

The table lists this clonotype with a few counts. V usage is TRBV20-1 and J usage is TRBJ2-1; 8 bases align to TRBD2. V lost 6 bases and J lost 2; bases outside the gene matches: 3. The CDR3 has 13 amino acids. CDR1 and CDR2 (germline): DFQATT, SNEGSKA (reference sequence). The CDR3, as DNA: TGCAGTGCCCGGGAGGGGGCCTACAATGAGCAGTTCTTC. It yields the protein CSAREGAYNEQFF.

This clonotype was seen more than once but under ten times. The rearrangement uses TRBV2 and TRBJ2-1, with TRBD1 identical over 8 bases. The CDR3 is 15 amino acids. In germline, CDR1 is SNHLY, CDR2 FYNNEI. After removal of 1 base from V and 8 bases from J, the junction contained 7 bases not matched to a gene. The DNA of the CDR3 is TGTGCCAGCAGTGAAGAGACAGGGGAAGTAGATGAGCAGTTCTTC. Translation: CASSEETGEVDEQFF.

There are many counts of this clonotype. The CDR3 DNA reads TGCGCCAGCAGCCAAGATCAGTCAGGCGAGCAGTACTTC. It encodes CASSQDQSGEQYF. V usage is TRBV4-3 and J usage is TRBJ2-7; no reliable D call. Germline assignment: CDR1 LGHNA and CDR2 YSLEER. The V gene lost 0 bases and the J gene lost 6 bases, with 9 bases spanning the gap. This CDR3 has 13 residues.

This clonotype was found a few times. The J gene is TRBJ2-7, the V gene TRBV20-1; D possibly corresponds to TRBD1 (5 bases). V dropped 3 bases and J dropped 0 bases, with 12 bases sitting between them. The CDR3 runs 14 residues. Germline CDR1 DFQATT, CDR2 SNEGSKA (reference sequence). The CDR3 loop reads CSASSGHLSYEQYF. The CDR3 DNA reads TGCAGTGCTAGTTCCGGACACCTCTCCTACGAGCAGTACTTC.

This sequence joins TRBV7-2 and TRBJ2-7, with a weak D call TRBD2 (6 bases). Germline CDR1 SGHTA, CDR2 FQGNSA. The CDR3 runs to 16 residues. Trimming stripped 1 base from V and 5 bases from J, with 18 bases between. The CDR3 DNA sequence: TGTGCCAGCAGCTTAGTGGGGACTCAGGGCATGGACGAGCAGTACTTC. Translating gives CASSLVGTQGMDEQYF.

J is TRBJ2-4 and V is TRBV2, with TRBD1 matching 7 bases. This CDR3 contains 15 residues. Per the germline V gene, CDR1 is SNHLY and CDR2 is FYNNEI. V dropped 1 base and J dropped 3; count of bases not matched to a gene: 3. The CDR3 spells CASSEGPGGKNIQYF. As DNA, the CDR3 is TGTGCCAGCAGTGAAGGTCCAGGGGGCAAAAACATTCAGTACTTC.

The chain couples TRBV10-3 to TRBJ2-1; no clear D gene. Germline V gene data show CDR1 as ENHRY and CDR2 as SYGVKD. This CDR3 region has 9 residues. V lost 10 bases and J 9 bases, leaving 7 bases between the germline ends. In DNA form, the CDR3 reads TGTGCCAGCCGAGGTGAGCAGTTCTTC. It specifies CASRGEQFF.

The V and J genes are TRBV3-1 and TRBJ2-1, with 10 bases that match TRBD2. CDR1 is LGHDT and CDR2 is YNNKEL in the germline V gene (reference sequence). This CDR3 is built from 17 residues. With V trimmed by 0 bases and J by 5 bases, 7 bases remained unmatched. The CDR3 DNA reads TGTGCCAGCAGCCAAGACCTAGCGGGAGAGCCTAACAATGAGCAGTTCTTC. Protein product: CASSQDLAGEPNNEQFF.

This clonotype was picked up many times. This rearrangement joins TRBV7-2 to TRBJ2-2, with D hard to call. The CDR3 extends over 14 amino acids. V lost 2 bases and J lost 6, with 10 bases in between. Germline-derived CDR1 and CDR2 are SGHTA and FQGNSA. CDR3 DNA: TGTGCCAGCAGCTTAATCATTAGAGCCGGGGAGCTGTTTTTT. Its protein product is CASSLIIRAGELFF. The variable domain in full, with the rest retrieved from reference TRBV7-2 and TRBJ2-2, is GAGVSQSPSNKVTEKGKDVELRCDPISGHTALYWYRQSLGQGLEFLIYFQGNSAPDKSGLPSDRFSAERTGGSVSTLTIQRTQQEDSAVYLCASSLIIRAGELFFGEGSRLTVL.

In its sample, this clonotype was seen many times. The chain employs TRBV20-1 and TRBJ2-7; no reliable D call. CDR3 length equals 15 residues. Trimming removed 5 bases from V and 5 bases from J, with 22 bases in between. The germline V gene has CDR1 DFQATT and CDR2 SNEGSKA (reference sequence). CDR3 loop: CSAGVSNLVLNEQYF. CDR3 nucleotides: TGCAGTGCTGGAGTATCAAACTTGGTTCTCAACGAGCAGTACTTC.

V usage is TRBV10-3 and J usage is TRBJ2-3; TRBD2 matches at 7 bases. The germline V gene encodes CDR1 ENHRY and CDR2 SYGVKD. This CDR3 is built from 16 residues. The ends lost 0 bases at V and 3 bases at J; junction bases unmatched: 6. CDR3 sequence: CAISESRRESTDTQYF. CDR3 nucleotides: TGTGCCATCAGTGAGTCTCGGCGGGAGAGTACAGATACGCAGTATTTT.

This clonotype was recorded a few times. J is TRBJ2-1 and V is TRBV18, with D perhaps matching TRBD2 (5 bases). V shed 0 bases and J shed 3 bases, with 30 bases lying between them. CDR3 length: 22 residues. Germline V CDR1 and CDR2: KGHSH, LQKENI. The CDR3 reads CASSPPEVPRFVEYLGYNEQFF. Here the CDR3 DNA reads TGTGCCAGCTCACCACCGGAGGTACCCAGGTTTGTGGAATACCTAGGCTACAATGAGCAGTTCTTC.

There are many counts of this clonotype. The V and J genes are TRBV2 and TRBJ2-3; TRBD2 might be the D (5 bases). This CDR3 has 15 amino acids. The V end was cut by 6 bases, the J end by 5 bases, with 18 bases between. Germline V gene data show CDR1 as SNHLY and CDR2 as FYNNEI. The CDR3 DNA reads TGTGCCAGCAGGCCAACGGGGATCATGAGAGATACGCAGTATTTT. This translates into CASRPTGIMRDTQYF. Full variable domain (rest looked up from reference TRBV2 and TRBJ2-3): EPEVTQTPSHQVTQMGQEVILRCVPISNHLYFYWYRQILGQKVEFLVSFYNNEISEKSEIFDDQFSVERPDGSNFTLKIRSTKLEDSAMYFCASRPTGIMRDTQYFGPGTRLTVL.

Only a few counts were recorded for this clonotype. The rearrangement uses TRBV5-1 and TRBJ2-1, with D possibly matching TRBD2 (6 bases). The V gene's germline CDR1 is SGHRS and CDR2 YFSETQ. CDR3 size: 15 residues. V was trimmed by 5 bases and J by 4 bases, leaving 16 bases between them. CDR3 sequence reads: CASRMPGTGYNEQFF. CDR3 bases: TGCGCCAGCAGAATGCCCGGGACTGGGTACAATGAGCAGTTCTTC.

This clonotype was seen a few times. The chain recombines TRBV6-1 with TRBJ2-3; TRBD2 is a possible D gene (6 bases). The ends were cut back, 9 bases at V and 0 bases at J, with 16 bases in the middle. CDR3 size: 15 residues. The germline CDR1 and CDR2 sequences are MNHNS and SASEGT. The CDR3 protein is CASSGGGFSTDTQYF. CDR3 nucleotides: TGTGCCAGTTCTGGGGGAGGATTTAGCACAGATACGCAGTATTTT.

This chain joins TRBV18 and TRBJ2-3; D is tentatively TRBD1 or TRBD2 (6 bases each). Per the germline V gene, CDR1 is KGHSH and CDR2 is LQKENI. V lost 6 bases, J lost 3 bases, and 16 bases lay in between. CDR3 length: 15 residues. Here the CDR3 DNA reads TGTGCCAGCTCCAGGCCGGGGGCGGCGACAGATACGCAGTATTTT. Translated, it gives CASSRPGAATDTQYF.

The chain links TRBV6-5 to TRBJ1-2; no clear D gene. V was cut by 4 bases and J by 8 bases, with 17 bases left in between. Germline loops: CDR1 MNHEY, CDR2 SVGAGI. CDR3 length: 14 residues. CDR3: CASSSSKVTGGYTF. The CDR3 DNA sequence: TGTGCCAGCAGTTCTTCCAAGGTCACGGGGGGCTACACCTTC.

The rearrangement joins TRBV28 to TRBJ1-2; the D gene is possibly TRBD1 (5 bases). This CDR3 has 16 residues. The germline V gene has CDR1 MDHEN and CDR2 SYDVKM. The V and J ends lost 3 bases and 7 bases respectively, with 21 bases between them. The CDR3 reads CASSFPGPGTAGGYTF. CDR3 sequence (DNA): TGTGCCAGCAGTTTCCCGGGGCCGGGTACAGCCGGTGGCTACACCTTC.

This clonotype was found a few times. V usage is TRBV4-3 and J usage is TRBJ2-1, with 7 positions matching TRBD2. CDR3 length equals 13 residues. Trimming at V came to 5 bases and at J to 9 bases, leaving 7 bases not matched to a gene. Looked up from germline, CDR1 is LGHNA and CDR2 is YSLEER. Here the CDR3 DNA reads TGCGCCAGCAGCGCCGGGGGGATGGGTGAGCAGTTCTTC. Residues: CASSAGGMGEQFF.

The chain joins TRBV9 to TRBJ2-7; 7 bases map to TRBD1. CDR3 length: 14 residues. Germline-derived CDR1 and CDR2 are SGDLS and YYNGEE. The J segment lost 4 bases and the V segment lost 1 base, leaving 5 bases of the junction unmatched. CDR3 bases: TGTGCCAGCAGCGTAACAGGGGTACCTTACGAGCAGTACTTC. Translation: CASSVTGVPYEQYF.

This clonotype has ten or more counts. The chain has TRBV12-3 or TRBV12-4 and TRBJ2-7; 9 bases fit TRBD2. The CDR3 length is 14 residues. This chain's CDR3 is CVPPMTSGTYEQYF. The CDR3 DNA follows: TGTGTCCCTCCAATGACTAGCGGCACCTACGAGCAGTACTTC.

In this sample, this clonotype turned up a few times. This chain uses TRBV7-9 with TRBJ2-4, with TRBD2 matching 11 bases. CDR1 SEHNR and CDR2 FQNEAQ come from the germline V gene (reference sequence). CDR3 length equals 15 residues. Trimming took 3 bases from V and 6 from J; bases not matched to a gene: 4. The CDR3 DNA is TGTGCCAGCAGCTTTACCGGGACTAGCGGAAACATTCAGTACTTC. This gives the protein CASSFTGTSGNIQYF.